This TCR beta chain originates from a study of blood T cell repertoires in COVID-19. The protocol was immunoSEQ multiplex PCR, while the TCRdb copy is restricted to in-frame clones and leaves out a portion. The sample lists tens of thousands of clones; around 93% were seen once. The sequence was collected from a woman aged 55-69 years with active COVID-19. The sequencing input was peripheral blood.

The CDR3 DNA reads as TGTGCCAGCAGTTTCGGGTCCTCTGGAAACACCATATATTTT. Translated, it gives CASSFGSSGNTIYF. This chain links TRBV28 with TRBJ1-3; D unresolved. Trimming stripped 3 bases from V and 0 bases from J, with 6 bases between. The CDR3 contains 14 residues. CDR1 and CDR2 (germline): MDHEN, SYDVKM.